This T cell receptor (beta chain) originates from a study of CD8+ T cells in alopecia areata. As for the study in general: Treated patients swallowed 5 to 10 mg of oral tofacitinib twice daily. The tofacitinib course ran for 6 to 18 months and was followed by 6 months off drug.

TCR sequencing used cDNA made by reverse transcription of extracted RNA. Sequencing was performed with immunoSEQ multiplex PCR; in TCRdb, only in-frame clones are kept and a portion is missing. The profile covers about 140,000 clones, with 40% to 65% appearing a single time and less than 1% taken by the ten largest. On this clone itself: Its antigen is unidentified.

The investigators collected lesional scalp punch biopsies and peripheral blood from alopecia areata patients. The CDR3 runs to 13 residues. Germline assignment: CDR1 SQVTM and CDR2 ANQGSEA. V dropped 7 bases and J dropped 4; count of bases not matched to a gene: 8. Study-wide points: In lesional scalp, particularly from alopecia totalis/universalis, clonality was higher than in normal scalp.

This sequence joins TRBV29-1 and TRBJ2-7, with 9 bases lining up with TRBD1. The TCR comes from a human donor with alopecia areata. The sequencing used CD4+ T cells sorted from blood, collected at week 0. CDR3 nucleotide sequence: TGCAGCGGTTCGGACAGGGGCCGGTACGAGCAGTACTTC. As protein: CSGSDRGRYEQYF.